The 25 T cell receptor beta chains presented below share a single source sample, sequenced in a study of memory CD4+ T cells and cytomegalovirus serostatus. Profiled with immunoSEQ multiplex PCR; TCRdb holds only in-frame clones, not every one. The profile covers 40,000 to 55,000 clones, with about 79% appearing a single time and about 0.6% taken by the ten largest. The sort gate was single viable CD3+CD4+CD8-CD45RO+ cells for memory CD4+ T cells. The specimen was memory CD4+ T cells from blood. These receptors all stem from an adult in good health and CMV-seronegative.

The chain employs TRBV10-1 and TRBJ2-5, with D maybe TRBD2 (5 bases). V lost 10 bases to trimming and J lost 1 base, with 19 bases between them. The CDR3 is 15 amino acids. Germline CDR1 and CDR2: WNHNN and SYGVQD (reference sequence). CDR3 coding DNA: TGCGCCAACGGACGGCTAGCCGAAACCCAAGAGACCCAGTACTTC. This codes for CANGRLAETQETQYF.

The J gene is TRBJ2-2, the V gene TRBV18; D is unclear. Per the germline V gene, CDR1 is KGHSH and CDR2 is LQKENI. Trimming left V 0 bases short and J 1 base short, with 0 bases between. The CDR3 contains 13 residues. CDR3 coding DNA: TGTGCCAGCTCACCACCGAACACCGGGGAGCTGTTTTTT. Its translation: CASSPPNTGELFF.

V and J are TRBV5-1 and TRBJ2-2; 8 positions match TRBD2. In germline, CDR1 is SGHRS, CDR2 YFSETQ. The CDR3 is 15 residues long. Trimming took 2 bases from V and 3 from J; bases not matched to a gene: 3. CDR3 loop: CASSLAGVDTGELFF. CDR3 bases: TGCGCCAGCAGCTTAGCGGGGGTCGACACCGGGGAGCTGTTTTTT. Drawing the rest from reference TRBV5-1 and TRBJ2-2, the complete variable domain is KAGVTQTPRYLIKTRGQQVTLSCSPISGHRSVSWYQQTPGQGLQFLFEYFSETQRNKGNFPGRFSGRQFSNSRSEMNVSTLELGDSALYLCASSLAGVDTGELFFGEGSRLTVL.

The chain recombines TRBV6-6 with TRBJ2-1, with D possibly matching TRBD1 (6 bases). The CDR3 totals 13 residues. Trimming cost V 2 bases and J 5 bases, with 7 bases left between them. Germline CDR1 and CDR2: MNHNY and SVGAGI (reference sequence). This CDR3 is CASSYEGDNEQFF. CDR3 nucleotide sequence: TGTGCCAGCAGTTACGAGGGGGACAATGAGCAGTTCTTC.

This clone is a singleton in its sample. The rearrangement joins TRBV9 to TRBJ2-1; D is unresolved. Trimming removed 0 bases from V and 8 bases from J, with 12 bases in between. Looked up from germline, CDR1 is SGDLS and CDR2 is YYNGEE. CDR3 length: 14 residues. CDR3 in amino acids: CASSVDSTAYEQFF. The CDR3 DNA is TGTGCCAGCAGCGTAGACTCCACCGCCTATGAGCAGTTCTTC. Full variable domain (rest looked up from reference TRBV9 and TRBJ2-1): DSGVTQTPKHLITATGQRVTLRCSPRSGDLSVYWYQQSLDQGLQFLIQYYNGEERAKGNILERFSAQQFPDLHSELNLSSLELGDSALYFCASSVDSTAYEQFFGPGTRLTVL.

The genes are TRBV7-2 and TRBJ1-2; weak D call: TRBD1 (6 bases). Germline CDR1 SGHTA, CDR2 FQGNSA. This CDR3 contains 15 residues. The V end was cut by 2 bases, the J end by 4 bases, with 14 bases between. DNA of the CDR3: TGTGCCAGCAGCTTAACTCCAGGGGCCGGCTATGGCTACACCTTC. Translating it yields CASSLTPGAGYGYTF.

The chain couples TRBV4-3 to TRBJ1-2; 8 bases match TRBD1. CDR3 size: 14 residues. The germline CDR1 and CDR2 sequences are LGHNA and YSLEER. The V segment lost 0 bases and the J segment 7 bases; nucleotides outside the gene matches: 4. The CDR3 here is CASSQEQGAVGYTF. CDR3 nucleotide sequence: TGCGCCAGCAGCCAAGAGCAGGGGGCGGTTGGCTACACCTTC.

This chain links TRBV19 with TRBJ2-7; D is undetermined. With 5 bases removed from V and 3 bases from J, the gap between germline ends came to 11 bases. The CDR3 length is 13 residues. CDR1 and CDR2 from the germline V gene are LNHDA and SQIVND (reference sequence). CDR3 sequence reads: CASSARPDYEQYF. The CDR3 DNA reads as TGTGCCAGTAGTGCAAGACCCGACTACGAGCAGTACTTC.

The CDR3 is CASRPGFNQPQHF. The CDR3, as DNA: TGTGCCAGCAGACCAGGGTTCAATCAGCCCCAGCATTTT. The chain recombines TRBV6-1 with TRBJ1-5, with a possible D match to TRBD1 (5 bases). CDR3 length: 13 residues. CDR1 MNHNS and CDR2 SASEGT come from the germline V gene. V was pared by 6 bases and J by 3 bases, with 9 bases between.

V and J are TRBV5-1 and TRBJ1-2; the match to TRBD1 covers 7 bases. Germline CDR1 and CDR2: SGHRS and YFSETQ. The CDR3 consists of 15 residues. Trimming took 4 bases from V and 4 from J; bases not matched to a gene: 10. CDR3 sequence (DNA): TGCGCCAGCAGCGTGACAGGGAGGGGAGCCTATGGCTACACCTTC. Protein: CASSVTGRGAYGYTF.

This chain joins TRBV14 and TRBJ1-2; D is undetermined. Germline V lookup: CDR1 SGHDN, CDR2 FVKESK. Trimming removed 3 bases at V and 4 bases at J, with 6 bases between. This CDR3 has 12 amino acids. The CDR3, as DNA: TGTGCCAGCAGCCACGACGGCTATGGCTACACCTTC. Amino acids: CASSHDGYGYTF.

The rearrangement uses TRBV5-1 and TRBJ1-6; 7 bases agree with TRBD1. From germline, CDR1 is SGHRS and CDR2 YFSETQ. The CDR3 spans 15 residues. The J segment lost 9 bases and the V segment lost 1 base, leaving 7 bases of the junction unmatched. CDR3 protein: CASSLTGQPSSPLHF. Written as DNA, the CDR3 is TGCGCCAGCAGCTTGACGGGACAGCCGAGTTCACCCCTCCACTTT. Combining the CDR3 with reference TRBV5-1 and TRBJ1-6 gives the whole variable domain KAGVTQTPRYLIKTRGQQVTLSCSPISGHRSVSWYQQTPGQGLQFLFEYFSETQRNKGNFPGRFSGRQFSNSRSEMNVSTLELGDSALYLCASSLTGQPSSPLHFGNGTRLTVT.

V is TRBV7-2 and J is TRBJ1-2; D is perhaps TRBD1 (6 bases). Germline V gene lookup returns CDR1 SGHTA and CDR2 FQGNSA. The CDR3 extends over 14 amino acids. V gave up 5 bases and J gave up 4 bases, with 14 bases separating them. The CDR3 reads CASSPRQESYGYTF. CDR3 coding DNA: TGTGCCAGCAGCCCCCGACAGGAATCCTATGGCTACACCTTC.

V is TRBV5-1 and J is TRBJ1-4; 8 nucleotides line up with TRBD1. Germline V gene lookup returns CDR1 SGHRS and CDR2 YFSETQ. There are 14 residues in the CDR3. The junction had 6 bases not matched to a gene; V was cut back by 4 bases and J by 7 bases. Here the CDR3 reads CASSDDRGGEKLFF. The CDR3, as DNA: TGCGCCAGCAGCGACGACAGGGGTGGTGAAAAACTGTTTTTT.

The V gene is TRBV6-1, the J gene TRBJ1-1, with TRBD1 identical over 8 bases. With 4 bases clipped from V and 1 base from J, the junction kept 11 bases outside the gene matches. Germline V gene lookup returns CDR1 MNHNS and CDR2 SASEGT. The CDR3 is 17 amino acids. Here the CDR3 DNA reads TGTGCCAGCAGTGGAGGACAGGGTAGAGTCCGGAACACTGAAGCTTTCTTT. Its translation is CASSGGQGRVRNTEAFF.

The chain links TRBV9 to TRBJ1-5; D possibly corresponds to TRBD1 (5 bases). The CDR3 extends over 13 amino acids. Germline CDR1 SGDLS, CDR2 YYNGEE. V was trimmed by 0 bases and J by 6 bases, leaving 7 bases between them. The CDR3 spells CASSVGGSQPQHF. DNA for the CDR3: TGTGCCAGCAGCGTAGGGGGCAGTCAGCCCCAGCATTTT.

V gene TRBV6-1 combines with J gene TRBJ1-5, with D unclear. Germline V gives CDR1 MNHNS, CDR2 SASEGT. The CDR3 is made up of 15 amino acids. V was clipped by 6 bases and J by 6 bases, with 18 bases between them. The CDR3 protein is CASRVYDMGIQPQHF. CDR3 bases: TGTGCCAGCAGAGTTTACGACATGGGGATTCAGCCCCAGCATTTT.

Only one count was recorded for this clone. The rearrangement links TRBV7-9 to TRBJ1-2; tentative D call: TRBD1 (5 bases). Trimming shortened V by 5 bases and J by 8 bases, and 12 bases separated the two germline ends. This CDR3 region has 12 residues. The V gene's germline CDR1 is SEHNR and CDR2 FQNEAQ (reference sequence). CDR3 sequence reads: CASSHPGGGYTF. In DNA, the CDR3 is TGTGCCAGCAGCCACCCGGGGGGAGGCTACACCTTC.

The chain carries TRBV5-1 and TRBJ2-5, with 11 bases aligning to TRBD1. Trimming removed 4 bases from V and 1 base from J; junction bases left unmatched: 6. The CDR3 has 16 amino acids. Germline lookup yields CDR1 SGHRS and CDR2 YFSETQ. The DNA for the CDR3 is TGCGCCAGCAGCACCGGGACAGGGGGGTCCCAAGAGACCCAGTACTTC. Protein product: CASSTGTGGSQETQYF. The full variable domain, completed using reference TRBV5-1 and TRBJ2-5, is KAGVTQTPRYLIKTRGQQVTLSCSPISGHRSVSWYQQTPGQGLQFLFEYFSETQRNKGNFPGRFSGRQFSNSRSEMNVSTLELGDSALYLCASSTGTGGSQETQYFGPGTRLLVL.

This clone was found a few times. The genes are TRBV6-6 and TRBJ2-7, with TRBD1 as a possible D gene (6 bases). CDR1 is MNHNY and CDR2 is SVGAGI in the germline V gene (reference sequence). The V end was cut by 5 bases, the J end by 3 bases, with 20 bases between. The CDR3 runs to 16 residues. The CDR3 loop is CASSSLTGRIYYEQYF. CDR3 in DNA: TGTGCCAGCAGTAGCCTAACAGGGAGAATTTACTACGAGCAGTACTTC.

The CDR3 here is CASSLEGTGPSYEQYF. In DNA, the CDR3 is TGTGCCAGCAGTTTAGAGGGGACGGGACCCTCCTACGAGCAGTACTTC. The chain has TRBV27 and TRBJ2-7; D possibly uses TRBD1 or TRBD2 (5 bases each). In germline, CDR1 is MNHEY, CDR2 SMNVEV (reference sequence). The CDR3 spans 16 residues. V was trimmed by 2 bases and J by 0 bases, leaving 14 bases between them.

The chain uses TRBV2 and TRBJ2-1; 14 nucleotides line up with TRBD2. The V gene's germline CDR1 is SNHLY and CDR2 FYNNEI. V trimming: 6 bases; J trimming: 5 bases; junction bases outside the gene matches: 3. The CDR3 contains 15 residues. CDR3: CASRRLAGGNNEQFF. DNA of the CDR3: TGTGCCAGCAGAAGACTAGCGGGGGGGAACAATGAGCAGTTCTTC.

The chain links TRBV14 to TRBJ2-3; D is unclear. The ends were cut back, 4 bases at V and 8 bases at J, with 16 bases in the middle. The germline V gene has CDR1 SGHDN and CDR2 FVKESK. This CDR3 comprises 14 residues. DNA for the CDR3: TGTGCCAGCAGCCCCTCGGCTAGTGTGGGTACGCAGTATTTT. It encodes CASSPSASVGTQYF.

The chain carries TRBV7-8 and TRBJ2-5; D unresolved. The CDR3 length is 15 residues. Germline CDR1 is SGHVS and CDR2 is FQNEAQ. Trimming took 2 bases from V and 0 from J, leaving 10 bases between them. The CDR3 here is CASSLIMGYQETQYF. The CDR3 DNA reads as TGTGCCAGCAGCTTAATAATGGGCTACCAAGAGACCCAGTACTTC.

The genes are TRBV12-5 and TRBJ1-5; no firm D call. Trimming stripped 3 bases from V and 2 bases from J, with 11 bases between. CDR3 size: 15 residues. Germline values: CDR1 LGHNT, CDR2 FRNRAP. CDR3 in DNA: TGTGCTAGTGGTTTCGGCCACGGGTGCAATCAGCCCCAGCATTTT. It translates to CASGFGHGCNQPQHF.